The 31 T cell receptor beta chains given below trace back to one sample, sequenced in a study of T cell responses to AZD1222 COVID-19 vaccine. Data came from immunoSEQ multiplex PCR; TCRdb stores just in-frame clones and leaves some out. Counted here are over 100,000 clones, 80% to 90% occurring once; the ten biggest clones make up approximately 3.4%. The sample in question was peripheral blood, obtained on day 0 of AZD1222 vaccination. These receptors came from an adult in good health.

The chain is built from TRBV4-1 and TRBJ1-6; no clear D. Trimming pared 0 bases from V and 3 bases from J, leaving 9 bases between. The CDR3 extends over 16 amino acids. Germline lookup yields CDR1 MGHRA and CDR2 YSYEKL. CDR3 region: CASSQDSRIYNSPLHF. Written as DNA, the CDR3 is TGCGCCAGCAGCCAAGACAGCCGAATCTATAATTCACCCCTCCACTTT.

This clone was recorded once. This chain joins TRBV18 and TRBJ2-3, with D perhaps TRBD1 or TRBD2 (6 bases each). This CDR3 is built from 16 residues. V dropped 3 bases and J dropped 5 bases, with 18 bases sitting between them. In germline, CDR1 is KGHSH, CDR2 LQKENI. Written as DNA, the CDR3 is TGTGCCAGCTCACCCCTGGAGGGGGAGTACCAAGATACGCAGTATTTT. Translation gives CASSPLEGEYQDTQYF.

V usage is TRBV28 and J usage is TRBJ1-6; no reliable D call. The CDR3 runs 12 residues. Per the germline V gene, CDR1 is MDHEN and CDR2 is SYDVKM. Trimming stripped 7 bases from V and 11 bases from J, with 12 bases between. CDR3 region: CASTRRNTPLHF. In nucleotides, the CDR3 is TGTGCCAGCACCCGAAGAAATACACCCCTCCACTTT.

The CDR3 DNA is TGTGCCAGCAGCGTAGGACTGAGCGGAAACACCATATATTTT. Translation: CASSVGLSGNTIYF. The rearrangement links TRBV6-5 to TRBJ1-3; D ambiguous. Germline lookup yields CDR1 MNHEY and CDR2 SVGAGI. V was cut by 6 bases and J by 4 bases, with 13 bases left in between. CDR3 length: 14 residues.

The chain has TRBV4-3 and TRBJ1-4, with 8 bases identical to TRBD1. This CDR3 comprises 15 residues. CDR1 and CDR2 (germline): LGHNA, YSLEER. Germline trimming cut 3 bases from V and 2 bases from J; bases unmatched to any gene: 2. In DNA, the CDR3 is TGCGCCAGCAGCCAGCACAGGGGGACTAATGAAAAACTGTTTTTT. It codes for CASSQHRGTNEKLFF.

The V gene is TRBV11-1, the J gene TRBJ2-7; TRBD2 matches 10 bases. CDR1 SGHAT and CDR2 FQDESV come from the germline V gene (reference sequence). Trimming cost V 5 bases and J 1 base; bases outside gene matches: 5. The CDR3 runs to 15 residues. The CDR3 sequence is CASSSSGGPSYEQYF. CDR3 DNA: TGTGCCAGCAGCAGTAGCGGGGGGCCATCCTACGAGCAGTACTTC.

The chain joins TRBV27 to TRBJ1-2; tentatively, D is TRBD1 (6 bases). Germline V gives CDR1 MNHEY, CDR2 SMNVEV (reference sequence). V lost 0 bases and J 8 bases, leaving 10 bases between the germline ends. The CDR3 runs 13 residues. In DNA form, the CDR3 reads TGTGCCAGCAGTTTATCTTCCAGGGGAGGCTACACCTTC. Translation gives CASSLSSRGGYTF.

V and J are TRBV29-1 and TRBJ1-2; a weak D match, TRBD1 (6 bases). With 7 bases removed from V and 8 bases from J, the gap between germline ends came to 23 bases. From germline, CDR1 is SQVTM and CDR2 ANQGSEA. The CDR3 is 14 amino acids. DNA of the CDR3: TGCAGCGCCACCGGGGGGCCCGAGGTTGGCGGCTACACCTTC. As protein: CSATGGPEVGGYTF.

This clone has more than one count but fewer than ten. V and J are TRBV3-1 (or the pseudogene TRBV3-2) and TRBJ1-1; 10 bases line up with TRBD1. The CDR3 loop spans 13 amino acids. CDR1 and CDR2 (germline): LGHDT, YNNKEL (reference sequence). With 1 base clipped from V and 10 bases from J, the junction kept 3 bases outside the gene matches. The CDR3 nucleotides are TGTGCCAGCAGCCAAGGCGGGGACAGGGGAGCTTTCTTT. Amino acid sequence: CASSQGGDRGAFF.

This chain uses TRBV6-5 with TRBJ1-1; possible D gene TRBD1, 5 bases. This CDR3 has 15 amino acids. Germline CDR1 is MNHEY and CDR2 is SVGAGI. The germline V and J ends were trimmed by 6 bases and 0 bases, with 14 bases remaining between them. In DNA, the CDR3 is TGTGCCAGCAGGGGACGGGGAAACCTGAACACTGAAGCTTTCTTT. This sequence encodes CASRGRGNLNTEAFF.

This clone was counted once. The chain combines TRBV13 with TRBJ2-7, with 12 bases matching TRBD1. Trimming took 2 bases from V and 7 from J; bases not matched to a gene: 6. Per germline, CDR1 PRHDT and CDR2 FYEKMQ (reference sequence). The length of the CDR3 is 15 residues. CDR3 region: CASSLHRDRGLEQYF. The DNA for the CDR3 is TGTGCCAGCAGCTTACACCGGGACAGGGGGCTGGAGCAGTACTTC.

This clone was observed once. V is TRBV4-1 and J is TRBJ2-4, with D possibly matching TRBD1 (6 bases). The V end was cut by 4 bases, the J end by 2 bases, with 18 bases between. Germline CDR1 and CDR2: MGHRA and YSYEKL. The CDR3 spans 17 residues. CDR3: CASSPSRLRDTKNIQYF. The CDR3 DNA follows: TGCGCCAGCAGCCCGTCGCGCCTCCGGGACACCAAAAACATTCAGTACTTC.

The chain joins TRBV2 to TRBJ2-2; 7 bases are shared with TRBD2. V dropped 5 bases and J dropped 1; count of bases not matched to a gene: 4. Germline loops: CDR1 SNHLY, CDR2 FYNNEI. The CDR3 spans 15 residues. CDR3 residues: CASSSGLVNTGELFF. DNA of the CDR3: TGTGCCAGCAGTTCTGGACTAGTGAACACCGGGGAGCTGTTTTTT.

The rearrangement links TRBV6-2 or TRBV6-3 to TRBJ2-2; 10 bases are shared with TRBD2. Per the germline V gene, CDR1 is MNHEY and CDR2 is SVGEGT. The CDR3 extends over 17 amino acids. Losses at the gene ends were 4 bases for V and 1 base for J; bases not matched to a gene: 6. CDR3 amino acids: CASSWTSGEMNTGELFF. CDR3 coding DNA: TGTGCCAGCAGTTGGACTAGCGGAGAAATGAACACCGGGGAGCTGTTTTTT.

The rearrangement links TRBV28 to TRBJ1-5, with D hard to call. The V end lost 8 bases, the J end lost 2 bases, and 13 bases lay between the germline ends. Germline CDR1 MDHEN, CDR2 SYDVKM. The CDR3 runs to 14 residues. The CDR3 region is CASGVTPGNQPQHF. CDR3 nucleotides: TGTGCCAGCGGGGTGACCCCTGGCAATCAGCCCCAGCATTTT.

This rearrangement joins TRBV6-5 to TRBJ1-1; the D is unclear. The CDR3 is made up of 13 amino acids. Trimming took 7 bases from V and 1 from J, leaving 10 bases between them. Germline lookup yields CDR1 MNHEY and CDR2 SVGAGI. The CDR3 here is CASTYTPNTEAFF. The CDR3 DNA reads TGTGCCAGCACATACACACCGAACACTGAAGCTTTCTTT.

The V gene is TRBV4-1, the J gene TRBJ1-5; the D gene is possibly TRBD1 (6 bases). CDR1 and CDR2 from the germline V gene are MGHRA and YSYEKL. V gave up 0 bases and J gave up 1 base, with 16 bases separating them. This CDR3 comprises 18 residues. DNA of the CDR3: TGCGCCAGCAGCCAAGAGGGTTTCGGGGGCGCGAGCAATCAGCCCCAGCATTTT. Encoded protein: CASSQEGFGGASNQPQHF.

This rearrangement joins TRBV27 to TRBJ1-6; D possibly corresponds to TRBD1 (5 bases). Germline CDR1 MNHEY, CDR2 SMNVEV (reference sequence). The length of the CDR3 is 15 residues. V shed 5 bases and J shed 10 bases, with 18 bases lying between them. The CDR3 spells CASSPQWGAESPLHF. CDR3 DNA sequence: TGTGCCAGCAGTCCCCAATGGGGCGCGGAATCACCCCTCCACTTT.

The rearrangement uses TRBV28 and TRBJ1-1, with D possibly matching TRBD1 (6 bases). V shed 4 bases and J shed 4 bases, with 13 bases lying between them. Germline CDR1 and CDR2: MDHEN and SYDVKM. The CDR3 is made up of 14 amino acids. CDR3 DNA: TGTGCCAGCAGTTCTCCAGGGGCTACCACTGAAGCTTTCTTT. It codes for CASSSPGATTEAFF.

This chain uses TRBV7-6 with TRBJ2-1, with D maybe TRBD2 (6 bases). Germline loops: CDR1 SGHVS, CDR2 FNYEAQ. V shed 1 base and J shed 10 bases, with 20 bases lying between them. CDR3 length equals 16 residues. The CDR3: CASSLEVANFAGEQFF. The CDR3 DNA follows: TGTGCCAGCAGCTTAGAAGTAGCGAACTTCGCGGGGGAGCAGTTCTTC.

This rearrangement joins TRBV18 to TRBJ2-1; D unresolved. This CDR3 has 12 amino acids. The V end lost 3 bases, the J end lost 8 bases, and 8 bases lay between the germline ends. Germline CDR1 KGHSH, CDR2 LQKENI. CDR3 in amino acids: CASSPRGDEQFF. The DNA of the CDR3 is TGTGCCAGCTCACCGCGTGGCGATGAGCAGTTCTTC.

The rearrangement links TRBV7-3 to TRBJ2-1; TRBD2 aligns across 10 bases. Germline V gene lookup returns CDR1 SGHTA and CDR2 FQGTGA. The CDR3 consists of 15 residues. The ends lost 5 bases at V and 6 bases at J; junction bases unmatched: 7. DNA for the CDR3: TGTGCCAGCAGCCTATTAGCGGGAGGAAGCAATGAGCAGTTCTTC. Amino acids: CASSLLAGGSNEQFF.

This clone was recorded a few times. The V call is TRBV5-1, the J call TRBJ2-2; 9 bases agree with TRBD1. Germline CDR1 and CDR2: SGHRS and YFSETQ. V gave up 6 bases and J gave up 6 bases; unmatched junction bases: 12. CDR3 length equals 16 residues. The DNA of the CDR3 is TGCGCCAGCACCGTCCAGTTGGGACAGGGCGCCGGGGAGCTGTTTTTT. This sequence encodes CASTVQLGQGAGELFF. Combining the CDR3 with reference TRBV5-1 and TRBJ2-2 gives the whole variable domain KAGVTQTPRYLIKTRGQQVTLSCSPISGHRSVSWYQQTPGQGLQFLFEYFSETQRNKGNFPGRFSGRQFSNSRSEMNVSTLELGDSALYLCASTVQLGQGAGELFFGEGSRLTVL.

The chain recombines TRBV7-8 with TRBJ1-6, with D tentatively TRBD1 (5 bases). V was cut by 5 bases and J by 6 bases, with 14 bases left in between. Germline V gene lookup returns CDR1 SGHVS and CDR2 FQNEAQ. This CDR3 comprises 15 residues. CDR3 coding DNA: TGTGCCAGCAGCCCCCGCTCCGGGGCTAATTCACCCCTCCACTTT. Protein product: CASSPRSGANSPLHF.

The genes are TRBV30 and TRBJ1-4, with D possibly matching TRBD1 (6 bases). This CDR3 comprises 15 residues. V lost 0 bases to trimming and J lost 3 bases, with 11 bases between them. Germline-derived CDR1 and CDR2 are GTSNPN and SVGIG (reference sequence). In DNA form, the CDR3 reads TGTGCCTGGAGTGTAGGAGCAGGGGCTAATGAAAAACTGTTTTTT. This gives the protein CAWSVGAGANEKLFF.

The chain carries TRBV19 and TRBJ2-2; the match to TRBD2 covers 9 bases. Germline CDR1 is LNHDA and CDR2 is SQIVND (reference sequence). The ends lost 4 bases at V and 3 bases at J; junction bases unmatched: 3. The CDR3 has 15 residues. The CDR3 DNA reads TGTGCCAGTAGTAGAACTAGCGGGTACACCGGGGAGCTGTTTTTT. Its protein product is CASSRTSGYTGELFF.

The V and J genes are TRBV28 and TRBJ1-2, with 10 positions matching TRBD1. The CDR3 loop spans 15 amino acids. Germline lookup yields CDR1 MDHEN and CDR2 SYDVKM. With 8 bases clipped from V and 3 bases from J, the junction kept 9 bases outside the gene matches. The CDR3 DNA reads as TGTGCCAGCCGTCCCGGGACAGGGGTCGACTATGGCTACACCTTC. Its translation: CASRPGTGVDYGYTF.

This chain connects TRBV7-9 to TRBJ1-2, with TRBD1 as a possible D gene (5 bases). V shed 5 bases and J shed 1 base, with 14 bases lying between them. The CDR3 length is 15 residues. Germline V gene lookup returns CDR1 SEHNR and CDR2 FQNEAQ (reference sequence). As DNA, the CDR3 is TGTGCCAGCAGCCCCCGGGACGGGAATAACTATGGCTACACCTTC. Translated: CASSPRDGNNYGYTF.

This chain links TRBV28 with TRBJ1-6; D uncertain. Germline CDR1 and CDR2: MDHEN and SYDVKM. The CDR3 is 13 amino acids. Trimming left V 3 bases short and J 5 bases short, with 5 bases between. This CDR3 reads CASSFIHNSPLHF. The CDR3 bases are TGTGCCAGCAGTTTTATCCATAATTCACCCCTCCACTTT. The variable domain in full, with the rest retrieved from reference TRBV28 and TRBJ1-6, is DVKVTQSSRYLVKRTGEKVFLECVQDMDHENMFWYRQDPGLGLRLIYFSYDVKMKEKGDIPEGYSVSREKKERFSLILESASTNQTSMYLCASSFIHNSPLHFGNGTRLTVT.

J is TRBJ2-5 and V is TRBV19; weak D call: TRBD2 (5 bases). Germline CDR1 is LNHDA and CDR2 is SQIVND (reference sequence). There are 12 residues in the CDR3. V was shortened by 8 bases and J by 1 base, with 8 bases between the two germline ends. The DNA for the CDR3 is TGTGCCAGTGGAGGCCCCCAAGAGACCCAGTACTTC. It codes for CASGGPQETQYF.

A single count supports this clone. The rearrangement joins TRBV9 to TRBJ1-5, with D possibly TRBD1 on 5 matching bases. Germline assignment: CDR1 SGDLS and CDR2 YYNGEE. V lost 3 bases, J lost 5 bases, and 12 bases lay in between. This CDR3 contains 14 residues. In nucleotides, the CDR3 is TGTGCCAGCAGCGACGGGGGTGGGGATCAGCCCCAGCATTTT. It specifies CASSDGGGDQPQHF.